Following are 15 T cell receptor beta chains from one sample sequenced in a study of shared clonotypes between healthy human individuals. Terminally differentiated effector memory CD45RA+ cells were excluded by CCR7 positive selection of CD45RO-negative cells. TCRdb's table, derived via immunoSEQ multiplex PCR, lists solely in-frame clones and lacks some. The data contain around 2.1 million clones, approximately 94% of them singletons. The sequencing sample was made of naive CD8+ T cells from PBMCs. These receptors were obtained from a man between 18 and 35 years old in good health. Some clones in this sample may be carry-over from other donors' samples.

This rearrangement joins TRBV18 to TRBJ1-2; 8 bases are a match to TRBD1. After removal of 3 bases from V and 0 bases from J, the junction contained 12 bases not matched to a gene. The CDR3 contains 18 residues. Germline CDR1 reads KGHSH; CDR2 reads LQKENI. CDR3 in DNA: TGTGCCAGCTCACCCTCGGGACAGGCGGGGGGCACTAACTATGGCTACACCTTC. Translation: CASSPSGQAGGTNYGYTF.

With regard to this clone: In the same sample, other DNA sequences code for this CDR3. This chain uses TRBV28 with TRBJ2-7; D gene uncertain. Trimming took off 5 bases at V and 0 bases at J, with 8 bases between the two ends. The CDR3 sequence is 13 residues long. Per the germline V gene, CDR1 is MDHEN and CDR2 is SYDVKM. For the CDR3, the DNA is TGTGCCAGCAGTCTGACGGACTCCTACGAGCAGTACTTC. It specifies CASSLTDSYEQYF.

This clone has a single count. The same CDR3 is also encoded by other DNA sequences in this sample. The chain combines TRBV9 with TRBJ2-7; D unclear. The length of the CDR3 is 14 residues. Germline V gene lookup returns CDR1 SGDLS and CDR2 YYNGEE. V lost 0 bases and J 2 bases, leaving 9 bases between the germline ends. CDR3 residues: CASSVGKGTYEQYF. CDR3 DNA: TGTGCCAGCAGCGTAGGAAAAGGCACCTACGAGCAGTACTTC. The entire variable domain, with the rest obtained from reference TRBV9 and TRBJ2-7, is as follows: DSGVTQTPKHLITATGQRVTLRCSPRSGDLSVYWYQQSLDQGLQFLIQYYNGEERAKGNILERFSAQQFPDLHSELNLSSLELGDSALYFCASSVGKGTYEQYFGPGTRLTVT.

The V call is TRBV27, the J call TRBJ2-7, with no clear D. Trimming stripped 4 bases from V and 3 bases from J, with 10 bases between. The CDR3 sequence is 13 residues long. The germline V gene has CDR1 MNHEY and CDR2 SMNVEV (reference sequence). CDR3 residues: CASSSKDLYEQYF. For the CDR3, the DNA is TGTGCCAGCAGTTCAAAGGATCTCTACGAGCAGTACTTC.

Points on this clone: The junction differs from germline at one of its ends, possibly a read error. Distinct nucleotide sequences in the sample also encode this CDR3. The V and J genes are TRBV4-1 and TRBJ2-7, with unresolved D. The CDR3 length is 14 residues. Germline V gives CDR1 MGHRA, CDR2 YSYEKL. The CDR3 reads CASSQEGTGYEQYF. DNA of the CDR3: TGCGCCAGCAGCCAAGAGGGTACCGGCTACGAGCAATACTTC.

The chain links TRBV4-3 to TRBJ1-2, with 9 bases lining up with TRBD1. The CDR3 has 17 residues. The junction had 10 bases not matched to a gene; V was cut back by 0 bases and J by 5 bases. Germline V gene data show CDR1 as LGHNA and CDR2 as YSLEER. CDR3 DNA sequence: TGCGCCAGCAGCCAAGATCCCCTAGACAGGGGGACGTATGGCTACACCTTC. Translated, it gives CASSQDPLDRGTYGYTF.

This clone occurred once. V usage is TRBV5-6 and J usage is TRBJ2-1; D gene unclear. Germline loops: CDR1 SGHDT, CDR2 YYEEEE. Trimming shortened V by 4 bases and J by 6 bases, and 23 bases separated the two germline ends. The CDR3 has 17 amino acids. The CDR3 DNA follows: TGTGCCAGCAGCCCGGCGAGGTATTGGGCTCGTGGCAATGAGCAGTTCTTC. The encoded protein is CASSPARYWARGNEQFF.

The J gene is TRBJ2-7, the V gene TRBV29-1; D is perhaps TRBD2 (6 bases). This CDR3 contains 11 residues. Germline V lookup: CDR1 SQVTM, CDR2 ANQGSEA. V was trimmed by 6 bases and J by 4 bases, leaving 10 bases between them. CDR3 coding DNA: TGCAGCGTCTCTCGGGGGTACGAGCAGTACTTC. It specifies CSVSRGYEQYF.

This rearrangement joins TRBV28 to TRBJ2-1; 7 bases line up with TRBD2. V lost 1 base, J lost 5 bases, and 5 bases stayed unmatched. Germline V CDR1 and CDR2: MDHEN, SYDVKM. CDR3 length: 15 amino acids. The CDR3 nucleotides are TGTGCCAGCAGTTTATTTCTAGCGGACCACAATGAGCAGTTCTTC. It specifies CASSLFLADHNEQFF.

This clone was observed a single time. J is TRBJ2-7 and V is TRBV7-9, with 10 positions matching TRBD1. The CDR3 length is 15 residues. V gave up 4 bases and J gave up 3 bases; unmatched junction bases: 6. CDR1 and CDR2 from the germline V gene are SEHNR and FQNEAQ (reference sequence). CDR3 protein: CASSSGDRGFYEQYF. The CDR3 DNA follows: TGTGCCAGCAGCTCGGGGGACAGGGGATTCTACGAGCAGTACTTC.

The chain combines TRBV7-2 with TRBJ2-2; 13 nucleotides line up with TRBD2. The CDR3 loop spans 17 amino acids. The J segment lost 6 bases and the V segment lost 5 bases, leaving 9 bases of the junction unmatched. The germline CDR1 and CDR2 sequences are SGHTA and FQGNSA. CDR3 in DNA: TGTGCCAGCAGCCCGCGGACTAGCGGGGGAGGGTCCGGGGAGCTGTTTTTT. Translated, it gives CASSPRTSGGGSGELFF. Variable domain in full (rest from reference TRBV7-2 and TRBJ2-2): GAGVSQSPSNKVTEKGKDVELRCDPISGHTALYWYRQSLGQGLEFLIYFQGNSAPDKSGLPSDRFSAERTGGSVSTLTIQRTQQEDSAVYLCASSPRTSGGGSGELFFGEGSRLTVL.

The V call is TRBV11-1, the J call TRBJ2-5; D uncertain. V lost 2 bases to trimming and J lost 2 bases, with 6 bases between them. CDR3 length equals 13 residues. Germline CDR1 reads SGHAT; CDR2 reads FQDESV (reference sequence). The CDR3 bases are TGTGCCAGCAGCTTAACACTTCAAGAGACCCAGTACTTC. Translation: CASSLTLQETQYF.

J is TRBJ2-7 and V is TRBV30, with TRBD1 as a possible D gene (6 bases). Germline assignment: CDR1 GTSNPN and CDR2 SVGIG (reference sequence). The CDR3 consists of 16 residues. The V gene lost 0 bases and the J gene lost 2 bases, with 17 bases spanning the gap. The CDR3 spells CAWSVPAWGPTYEQYF. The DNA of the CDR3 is TGTGCCTGGAGTGTACCCGCGTGGGGGCCAACCTACGAGCAGTACTTC.

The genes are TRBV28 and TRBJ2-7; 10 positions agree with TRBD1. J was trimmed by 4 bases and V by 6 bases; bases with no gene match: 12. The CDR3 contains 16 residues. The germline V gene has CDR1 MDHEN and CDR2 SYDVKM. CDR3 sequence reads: CASRGDRDRGIYEQYF. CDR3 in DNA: TGTGCCAGCAGGGGGGACCGGGACAGGGGCATTTACGAGCAGTACTTC. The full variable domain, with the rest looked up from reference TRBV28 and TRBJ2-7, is DVKVTQSSRYLVKRTGEKVFLECVQDMDHENMFWYRQDPGLGLRLIYFSYDVKMKEKGDIPEGYSVSREKKERFSLILESASTNQTSMYLCASRGDRDRGIYEQYFGPGTRLTVT.

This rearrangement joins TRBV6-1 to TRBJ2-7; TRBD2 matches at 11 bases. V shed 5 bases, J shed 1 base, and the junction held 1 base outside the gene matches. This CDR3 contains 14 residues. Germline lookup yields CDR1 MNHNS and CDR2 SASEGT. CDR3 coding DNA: TGTGCCAGCAGTACTAGCGGGAGTTCCTACGAGCAGTACTTC. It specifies CASSTSGSSYEQYF.